Shown below are 24 T cell receptor beta chains from a single sample sequenced in a study of shared clonotypes between healthy human individuals. Libraries were prepared by immunoSEQ multiplex PCR; TCRdb keeps only in-frame clonotypes and omits some of them. The sample includes 2 million to 3 million clones, over 85% of them seen just once. Sequenced material: naive CD4+ T cells from PBMCs. The subset: CD45RA+ positively selected. These receptor sequences come from a man between 18 and 35 years old in good health. Some clones in this sample may be carry-over from other donors' samples.

The J gene is TRBJ1-1, the V gene TRBV10-3; 9 bases are shared with TRBD1. CDR3 size: 14 residues. V dropped 6 bases and J dropped 1; count of bases not matched to a gene: 3. The V gene's germline CDR1 is ENHRY and CDR2 SYGVKD. CDR3 amino acids: CAISETGGNTEAFF. The CDR3 region has the DNA TGTGCCATCAGCGAGACAGGGGGGAACACTGAAGCTTTCTTT.

The chain has TRBV2 and TRBJ1-6, with TRBD1 identical over 7 bases. The V segment lost 2 bases and the J segment 16 bases; nucleotides outside the gene matches: 5. Germline assignment: CDR1 SNHLY and CDR2 FYNNEI. This CDR3 is 12 amino acids long. This chain's CDR3 is CASSERDRRLHF. CDR3 bases: TGTGCCAGCAGTGAAAGGGACAGACGACTCCACTTT.

This sequence joins TRBV7-9 and TRBJ2-1; D unresolved. The CDR3 consists of 15 residues. The V end was cut by 0 bases, the J end by 1 base, with 7 bases between. Germline V lookup: CDR1 SEHNR, CDR2 FQNEAQ (reference sequence). The CDR3 DNA reads as TGTGCCAGCAGCTTAGCGACTGTTTCCTACAATGAGCAGTTCTTC. This sequence encodes CASSLATVSYNEQFF.

The chain employs TRBV10-1 and TRBJ2-1; D unresolved. The CDR3 is 14 amino acids. V was clipped by 7 bases and J by 0 bases, with 10 bases between them. CDR1 is WNHNN, CDR2 SYGVQD, per germline (reference sequence). The CDR3 DNA follows: TGCGCCAGCACCCCGGCTAACTCCTACAATGAGCAGTTCTTC. The encoded protein is CASTPANSYNEQFF.

The chain employs TRBV28 and TRBJ1-5; D is undetermined. V was pared by 4 bases and J by 0 bases, with 16 bases between. Germline CDR1 is MDHEN and CDR2 is SYDVKM. The CDR3 sequence is 17 residues long. DNA for the CDR3: TGTGCCAGCAGTTCGTACCCGGGCGCCGATAGCAATCAGCCCCAGCATTTT. Protein product: CASSSYPGADSNQPQHF.

This clone was recorded once. A read error may produce the germline difference seen at one junction end. J is TRBJ2-1 and V is TRBV7-9; no definite D call. This CDR3 has 12 residues. Germline V lookup: CDR1 SEHNR, CDR2 FQNEAQ (reference sequence). CDR3 bases: TGTGCCACCAAGGGATCCTTCAATGAGCAGTTCTTC. It specifies CATKGSFNEQFF.

The chain combines TRBV2 with TRBJ2-7, with TRBD1 matching over 7 bases. This CDR3 comprises 14 residues. Trimming took 4 bases from V and 0 from J; bases not matched to a gene: 3. CDR1 is SNHLY and CDR2 is FYNNEI in the germline V gene. CDR3 coding DNA: TGTGCCAGCAGTGTTGGGACAGCCTCCTACGAGCAGTACTTC. Residues: CASSVGTASYEQYF.

The chain employs TRBV5-1 and TRBJ1-4; 7 nucleotides line up with TRBD1. The V gene end was trimmed by 5 bases and the J gene end by 4 bases; junction bases not matched to a gene: 5. The CDR3 is made up of 14 amino acids. Germline lookup yields CDR1 SGHRS and CDR2 YFSETQ. The CDR3 DNA reads TGCGCCAGCAGAGAGACAGGGTTTAATGAAAAACTGTTTTTT. This sequence encodes CASRETGFNEKLFF.

The rearrangement links TRBV2 to TRBJ2-3, with 8 positions matching TRBD1. V was clipped by 6 bases and J by 4 bases; unmatched bases: 9. CDR1 and CDR2 (germline): SNHLY, FYNNEI. The CDR3 contains 15 residues. CDR3 amino acids: CASSRTGGGSDTQYF. CDR3 DNA: TGTGCCAGCAGCCGAACAGGGGGAGGATCAGATACGCAGTATTTT.

The CDR3 sequence: CASSLQQGPITGELFF. The CDR3 bases are TGTGCCAGCAGTTTACAACAGGGACCTATTACCGGGGAGCTGTTTTTT. This sequence joins TRBV27 and TRBJ2-2; D might be TRBD1 (6 bases). The CDR3 runs to 16 residues. Germline V gene lookup returns CDR1 MNHEY and CDR2 SMNVEV (reference sequence). The V gene lost 2 bases and the J gene lost 5 bases, with 15 bases spanning the gap.

The V gene is TRBV9, the J gene TRBJ1-3; D not resolved. V lost 3 bases and J lost 1, with 14 bases in between. The CDR3 consists of 16 residues. Germline-derived CDR1 and CDR2 are SGDLS and YYNGEE. The CDR3 sequence is CASSAEIAQSGNTIYF. CDR3 nucleotides: TGTGCCAGCAGCGCCGAAATAGCCCAGTCTGGAAACACCATATATTTT.

The genes are TRBV4-1 and TRBJ2-6, with 12 bases aligning to TRBD1. Germline V CDR1 and CDR2: MGHRA, YSYEKL. With V trimmed by 2 bases and J by 3 bases, 17 bases remained unmatched. This CDR3 is 22 amino acids long. The CDR3 DNA reads as TGCGCCAGCAGCCAACCCCACTTAGGAACCGGGACAGGGGGCTTTGGGGCCAACGTCCTGACTTTC. This translates into CASSQPHLGTGTGGFGANVLTF.

This clone was found once. The chain links TRBV19 to TRBJ2-2, with D perhaps matching TRBD2 (5 bases). CDR1 and CDR2 (germline): LNHDA, SQIVND (reference sequence). This CDR3 contains 13 residues. V dropped 7 bases and J dropped 1 base, with 7 bases sitting between them. DNA of the CDR3: TGTGCCAGTAAGGGAGAGAACACCGGGGAGCTGTTTTTT. Protein sequence: CASKGENTGELFF. The full variable domain, completed using reference TRBV19 and TRBJ2-2, is DGGITQSPKYLFRKEGQNVTLSCEQNLNHDAMYWYRQDPGQGLRLIYYSQIVNDFQKGDIAEGYSVSREKKESFPLTVTSAQKNPTAFYLCASKGENTGELFFGEGSRLTVL.

V is TRBV5-1 and J is TRBJ1-4; 11 bases line up with TRBD1. The CDR3 is 16 amino acids. J was trimmed by 7 bases and V by 4 bases; bases with no gene match: 9. Germline V gene lookup returns CDR1 SGHRS and CDR2 YFSETQ. The CDR3 DNA reads TGCGCCAGCAGCGGACAGGGGGCGCGGCTTGGTGAAAAACTGTTTTTT. It yields the protein CASSGQGARLGEKLFF.

The rearrangement links TRBV4-1 to TRBJ1-2, with D maybe TRBD1 (5 bases). The V end lost 1 base, the J end lost 8 bases, and 17 bases lay between the germline ends. In germline, CDR1 is MGHRA, CDR2 YSYEKL. This CDR3 region has 15 residues. The CDR3 sequence is CASSQVIAGNEGYTF. The CDR3, as DNA: TGCGCCAGCAGCCAAGTAATCGCAGGGAATGAAGGCTACACCTTC.

The rearrangement links TRBV29-1 to TRBJ2-7, with D hard to call. CDR1 is SQVTM, CDR2 ANQGSEA, per germline. The CDR3 totals 11 residues. Trimming removed 7 bases at V and 4 bases at J, with 11 bases between. This CDR3 reads CSALLGYEQYF. CDR3 bases: TGCAGCGCCTTGTTGGGGTACGAGCAGTACTTC.

The chain uses TRBV7-2 and TRBJ2-7; D not resolved. Trimming removed 4 bases at V and 7 bases at J, with 17 bases between. In germline, CDR1 is SGHTA, CDR2 FQGNSA. This CDR3 is 14 amino acids long. Here the CDR3 reads CASSYLNRAREQYF. Here the CDR3 DNA reads TGTGCCAGCAGCTACCTAAATCGGGCGAGGGAGCAGTACTTC.

This chain joins TRBV9 and TRBJ2-4; the D gene is possibly TRBD2 (5 bases). V was clipped by 4 bases and J by 7 bases, with 9 bases between them. The CDR3 sequence is 12 residues long. Germline V CDR1 and CDR2: SGDLS, YYNGEE. The CDR3 spells CASSRRGNIQYF. DNA of the CDR3: TGTGCCAGCAGCCGCCGCGGGAACATTCAGTACTTC.

This clone was found once. Written as DNA, the CDR3 is TGTGCCAGCAGCGCGGGACTAGCGGCCTCCTACGAGCAGTACTTC. Its protein product is CASSAGLAASYEQYF. The V gene is TRBV5-4, the J gene TRBJ2-7, with TRBD2 matching over 11 bases. The germline V gene has CDR1 SGHNT and CDR2 YYREEE (reference sequence). V lost 4 bases and J lost 0; bases outside the gene matches: 3. The CDR3 totals 15 residues.

The gene calls are TRBV7-9 and TRBJ2-3, with D perhaps TRBD2 (6 bases). Trimming took 5 bases from V and 5 from J, leaving 11 bases between them. Germline assignment: CDR1 SEHNR and CDR2 FQNEAQ (reference sequence). The CDR3 runs 13 residues. The CDR3, as DNA: TGTGCCAGCAGCGCTTCCGGGGGAGATACGCAGTATTTT. It yields the protein CASSASGGDTQYF.

The chain's CDR3 is CAWSLGMGTQYF. In DNA, the CDR3 is TGTGCCTGGAGTTTGGGGATGGGTACGCAGTATTTT. This rearrangement joins TRBV30 to TRBJ2-3, with no clear D. Germline V CDR1 and CDR2: GTSNPN, SVGIG (reference sequence). This CDR3 spans 12 amino acids. V lost 2 bases and J lost 8, with 11 bases in between.

The J gene is TRBJ2-7, the V gene TRBV11-3; D perhaps matches TRBD1 (5 bases). In germline, CDR1 is SGHNT, CDR2 YENEEA. There are 13 residues in the CDR3. V lost 5 bases, J lost 6 bases, and 14 bases lay in between. CDR3 residues: CASSRQGSSEQYF. DNA of the CDR3: TGTGCCAGCAGCCGCCAGGGAAGTAGCGAGCAGTACTTC.

The chain carries TRBV30 and TRBJ1-6, with D possibly TRBD1 on 6 matching bases. This CDR3 has 13 residues. CDR1 and CDR2 from the germline V gene are GTSNPN and SVGIG (reference sequence). Trimming shortened V by 5 bases and J by 6 bases, and 11 bases separated the two germline ends. The CDR3 reads CAWRTDLNSPLHF. The CDR3 nucleotides are TGTGCCTGGCGGACAGACCTTAATTCACCCCTCCACTTT.

The rearrangement joins TRBV7-2 to TRBJ1-5; no definite D call. The CDR3 has 14 residues. The ends were cut back, 5 bases at V and 5 bases at J, with 13 bases in the middle. Germline assignment: CDR1 SGHTA and CDR2 FQGNSA. Here the CDR3 reads CASSPEPGYQPQHF. The CDR3 nucleotides are TGTGCCAGCAGCCCCGAGCCTGGGTATCAGCCCCAGCATTTT.